One and the same sample provided the 3 T cell receptor beta chains below, sequenced in a study of HIV-infected children after antiretroviral therapy interruption. The TCR library was built from RNA with a 3' RACE protocol and unique molecular identifiers. One entry per CDR3 protein, called by TCRdb with MiXCR from the 3' RACE reads. Among about 40,000 distinct CDR3 sequences listed, 5% to 8% were seen once. Treatment specified: PENTA 11 planned treatment interruption arm or continuous ART arm. Sequencing used CD45RA+ CD4+ T cells from PBMCs, pooled from several time points, obtained from a donor given antiretroviral therapy, either interrupted or continuous. Subset reported: naive CD4+ CD45RA+ CD45RO- T cells. Receptor source: a pool of human donors with HIV.

For the CDR3, the DNA is TGTGCCAGCAGTCCGGGACGGAACTACAATGAGCAGTTCTTC. Amino acids: CASSPGRNYNEQFF. The V call is TRBV6-1, the J call TRBJ2-1, with D perhaps assigned TRBD1 or TRBD2 (5 bases each). V dropped 5 bases and J dropped 3 bases, with 11 bases sitting between them. Germline V gene data show CDR1 as MNHNS and CDR2 as SASEGT. CDR3 length: 14 residues.

This chain uses TRBV9 with TRBJ2-7, with TRBD2 as a possible D gene (6 bases). The V gene's germline CDR1 is SGDLS and CDR2 YYNGEE. This CDR3 comprises 14 residues. V lost 7 bases, J lost 0 bases, and 14 bases lay in between. The CDR3 DNA follows: TGTGCCAGCTTGGCGGAGGGAGGCTCCTACGAGCAGTACTTC. Protein: CASLAEGGSYEQYF.

J is TRBJ2-1 and V is TRBV5-4; 7 bases fit TRBD2. The ends lost 5 bases at V and 7 bases at J; junction bases unmatched: 9. Germline assignment: CDR1 SGHNT and CDR2 YYREEE (reference sequence). This CDR3 comprises 14 residues. CDR3 region: CASRLGAGKNEQFF. Here the CDR3 DNA reads TGTGCCAGCAGGCTCGGAGCGGGGAAGAATGAGCAGTTCTTC.